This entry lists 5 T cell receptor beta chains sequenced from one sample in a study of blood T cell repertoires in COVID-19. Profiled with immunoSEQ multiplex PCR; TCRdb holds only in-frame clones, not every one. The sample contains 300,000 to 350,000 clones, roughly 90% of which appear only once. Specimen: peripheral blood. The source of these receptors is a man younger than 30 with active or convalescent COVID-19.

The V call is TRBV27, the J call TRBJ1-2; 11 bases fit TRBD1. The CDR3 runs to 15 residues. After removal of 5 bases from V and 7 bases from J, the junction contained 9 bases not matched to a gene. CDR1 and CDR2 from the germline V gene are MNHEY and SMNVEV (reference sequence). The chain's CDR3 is CASSPGTGGFGGYTF. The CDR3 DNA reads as TGTGCCAGCAGTCCCGGGACAGGGGGATTCGGTGGCTACACCTTC.

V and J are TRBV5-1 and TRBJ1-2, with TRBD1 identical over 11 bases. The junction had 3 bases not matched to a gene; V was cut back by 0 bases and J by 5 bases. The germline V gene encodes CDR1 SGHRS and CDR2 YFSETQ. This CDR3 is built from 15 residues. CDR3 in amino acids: CASSLVGQGGYGYTF. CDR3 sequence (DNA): TGCGCCAGCAGCTTGGTGGGACAGGGGGGATATGGCTACACCTTC. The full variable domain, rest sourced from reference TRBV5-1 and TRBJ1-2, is KAGVTQTPRYLIKTRGQQVTLSCSPISGHRSVSWYQQTPGQGLQFLFEYFSETQRNKGNFPGRFSGRQFSNSRSEMNVSTLELGDSALYLCASSLVGQGGYGYTFGSGTRLTVV.

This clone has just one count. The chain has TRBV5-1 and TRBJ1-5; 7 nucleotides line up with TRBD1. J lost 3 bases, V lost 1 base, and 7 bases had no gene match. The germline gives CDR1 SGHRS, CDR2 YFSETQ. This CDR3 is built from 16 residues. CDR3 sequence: CASSLSPGGTNQPQHF. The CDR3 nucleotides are TGCGCCAGCAGCTTGTCTCCAGGGGGAACCAATCAGCCCCAGCATTTT.

CDR3 nucleotides: TGTGCCAGCAGTTTGACGCGGTCCTACAATGAGCAGTTCTTC. Translating it yields CASSLTRSYNEQFF. This chain joins TRBV28 and TRBJ2-1; D is unresolved. Trimming removed 3 bases at V and 1 base at J, with 7 bases between. The CDR3 contains 14 residues. Germline V gene data show CDR1 as MDHEN and CDR2 as SYDVKM.

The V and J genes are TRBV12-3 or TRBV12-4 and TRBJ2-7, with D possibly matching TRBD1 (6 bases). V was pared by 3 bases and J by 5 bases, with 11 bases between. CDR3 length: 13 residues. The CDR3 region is CASSFSGVDEQYF. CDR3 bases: TGTGCCAGCAGTTTTTCAGGGGTGGACGAGCAGTACTTC.